This entry lists 9 T cell receptor beta chains sequenced from one sample in a study of regulatory T cells in long-lasting Graves disease. Library construction for TCR beta used iRepertoire HTBI primers and Arm-PCR of CDR3 regions. TCRdb called the multiplex PCR reads again in MiXCR, with one record for every CDR3 protein. Among 200,000 to 250,000 distinct CDR3 sequences listed, around 19% were seen once. The time point denotes: newly diagnosed GD, antithyroid drugs for less than 3 months. PBMCs were the source of the RNA used for TCR sequencing. Material: peripheral blood mononuclear cells (PBMCs), obtained at new diagnosis, from a patient treated with antithyroid drugs. These receptors were taken from a female donor with Graves disease.

The chain uses TRBV5-6 and TRBJ1-4; D not certain. Trimming took 4 bases from V and 4 from J, leaving 17 bases between them. Germline-derived CDR1 and CDR2 are SGHDT and YYEEEE. The CDR3 loop spans 16 amino acids. The CDR3 region has the DNA TGTGCCAGCAGCCCGTCTTCGACGCACCGTAATGAAAAACTGTTTTTT. Protein product: CASSPSSTHRNEKLFF.

This clonotype was seen ten or more times. J is TRBJ1-4 and V is TRBV2; D not resolved. The V gene lost 3 bases and the J gene lost 2 bases, with 4 bases spanning the gap. Germline lookup yields CDR1 SNHLY and CDR2 FYNNEI. This CDR3 spans 13 amino acids. The CDR3 loop is CASSENTNEKLFF. The CDR3 coding sequence is TGTGCCAGCAGTGAGAACACTAATGAAAAACTGTTTTTT.

This clonotype was picked up many times. The chain carries TRBV3-1 and TRBJ2-1; 9 bases map to TRBD2. This CDR3 region has 14 residues. J was trimmed by 14 bases and V by 1 base; bases with no gene match: 9. The germline gives CDR1 LGHDT, CDR2 YNNKEL (reference sequence). The CDR3 DNA is TGTGCCAGCAGCCAAGGAATTAGCGGGGGAAAGAAGTTCTTC. It yields the protein CASSQGISGGKKFF.

This clonotype was counted ten times or more. DNA of the CDR3: TGTGCCAGCAGCCCGGGCCCGGGAGAGACCCAGTACTTC. Amino acid sequence: CASSPGPGETQYF. The gene calls are TRBV3-1 and TRBJ2-5; D remains ambiguous. The V gene lost 4 bases and the J gene lost 4 bases, with 10 bases spanning the gap. Germline V gene data show CDR1 as LGHDT and CDR2 as YNNKEL (reference sequence). The CDR3 loop spans 13 amino acids.

The chain couples TRBV9 to TRBJ2-3; D is possibly TRBD2 (5 bases). Near its end, the DNA agrees better with TRBJ2-7, so the J call may be wrong. The CDR3 has 14 amino acids. CDR1 and CDR2 from the germline V gene are SGDLS and YYNGEE. CDR3: CASSVGGSGGEQYF. Written as DNA, the CDR3 is TGTGCCAGCAGCGTAGGGGGTTCCGGAGGTGAGCAGTACTTC.

This clonotype was observed at least ten times. The J gene is TRBJ1-1, the V gene TRBV20-1; unclear D gene. Germline loops: CDR1 DFQATT, CDR2 SNEGSKA (reference sequence). The V and J ends lost 3 bases and 5 bases respectively, with 10 bases between them. The length of the CDR3 is 12 residues. The CDR3 DNA follows: TGCAGTGCTAGTAGTCTCCTTACTGAAGCTTTCTTT. It translates to CSASSLLTEAFF.

Concerning this clonotype: With a much larger clone just one base away, this may be a read error. The CDR3 nucleotides are TGTGCCAGCAGCCCTCACCTAGCGGGAGACCAGCGCGGGGGAAATAAGCAGTTCTTC. Residues: CASSPHLAGDQRGGNKQFF. This chain joins TRBV11-2 and TRBJ2-1; 10 bases line up with TRBD2. CDR1 and CDR2 (germline): SGHAT, FQNNGV. V gave up 5 bases and J gave up 11 bases; unmatched junction bases: 24. CDR3 length: 19 amino acids.

This clonotype was detected a few times. With a much larger clone just one base away, this may be a read error. This chain joins TRBV9 and TRBJ1-4, with 8 bases aligning to TRBD1. The germline CDR1 and CDR2 sequences are SGDLS and YYNGEE. The CDR3 contains 14 residues. The DNA of the CDR3 is TGTGCCGGCAGCCGGACAGGGCTTGGCGAAAAACTGTTTTTT. Amino acid sequence: CAGSRTGLGEKLFF.

With regard to this clonotype: A much larger clone is a single base away; this may be a read error. A read error is likely, as this CDR3 ends without the conserved phenylalanine or tryptophan. The chain combines TRBV6-1 with TRBJ2-7; maybe TRBD2 (6 bases). The V gene lost 4 bases and the J gene lost 3 bases, with 16 bases spanning the gap. Germline V gives CDR1 MNHNS, CDR2 SASEGT. This CDR3 is 15 amino acids long. CDR3 bases: TGTGCCAGCAGTGTCGGGAGTGGGTTTCGCTACGAGCAGTACTCC. Translating it yields CASSVGSGFRYEQYS.